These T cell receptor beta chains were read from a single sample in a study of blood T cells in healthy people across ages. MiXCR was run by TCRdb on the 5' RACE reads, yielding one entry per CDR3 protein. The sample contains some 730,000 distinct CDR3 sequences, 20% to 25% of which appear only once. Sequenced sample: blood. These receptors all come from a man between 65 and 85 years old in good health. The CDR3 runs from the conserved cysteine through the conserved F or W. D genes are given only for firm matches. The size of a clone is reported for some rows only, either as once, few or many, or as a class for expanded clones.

CDR3: CSALKTGRTEAFF
DNA: TGCAGTGCTTTAAAGACAGGGCGCACTGAAGCTTTCTTT
V: TRBV20-1
size: many
D: TRBD1
J: TRBJ1-1

CDR3: CASSLDGRATNEKLFF
DNA: TGCGCCAGCAGCTTGGACGGAAGAGCAACTAATGAAAAACTGTTTTTT
V: TRBV5-1
size: .
D: .
J: TRBJ1-4

CDR3: CASSPEAGAKFF
DNA: TGTGCCAGCAGTCCCGAAGCGGGAGCCAAGTTCTTC
V: TRBV12-3/TRBV12-4
size: few
D: TRBD2
J: TRBJ2-1

CDR3: CASSPEREPPQETQYF
DNA: TGTGCCAGCAGTCCGGAGCGGGAGCCCCCCCAAGAGACCCAGTACTTC
V: TRBV11-2
size: .
D: TRBD2
J: TRBJ2-5

CDR3: CASSQTGTRRDEQFF
DNA: TGTGCCAGCAGCCAAACCGGGACTAGGCGGGATGAGCAGTTCTTC
V: TRBV3-1
size: .
D: TRBD2
J: TRBJ2-1

CDR3: CASSVDRGETQYF
DNA: TGTGCCAGCAGTGTAGACAGGGGGGAGACCCAGTACTTC
V: TRBV12-3/TRBV12-4
size: few
D: TRBD1
J: TRBJ2-5

CDR3: CASSQDRGLASGANVLTF
DNA: TGCGCCAGCAGCCAAGATCGTGGGCTGGCCTCTGGGGCCAACGTCCTGACTTTC
V: TRBV4-3
size: .
D: .
J: TRBJ2-6

CDR3: CASSEGRGGYNEQFF
DNA: TGTGCCAGCAGTGAAGGCAGGGGGGGCTACAATGAGCAGTTCTTC
V: TRBV6-1
size: .
D: .
J: TRBJ2-1

CDR3: CASSLDSLGEKLFF
DNA: TGTGCCAGCAGCTTGGACAGCCTAGGGGAAAAACTGTTTTTT
V: TRBV5-4
size: .
D: .
J: TRBJ1-4

CDR3: CASSEPGQGAPTNEKLFF
DNA: TGCGCCAGCAGCGAGCCGGGACAGGGGGCCCCAACTAATGAAAAACTGTTTTTT
V: TRBV4-1
size: few
D: TRBD1
J: TRBJ1-4